The next 6 T cell receptor beta chains were all read from a single sample in a study of identical twins (dated by TCRdb to 2016 to 2017). The library came from 5' RACE. TCRdb records Illumina HiSeq 2000 as the sequencer. In-frame beta chains were kept once TCRdb had trimmed the public reads at Q25 with fastp and called clones with MiXCR. Rows merge per CDR3 protein into single entries with the most common DNA and genes. The sample yields 1,800,000 or so distinct CDR3 sequences; roughly a third were counted once. The ten top clones hold about 0.27% of the sample. Sequencing used cord blood. These receptors originate from a newborn girl in good health.

The rearrangement joins TRBV18 to TRBJ1-4; TRBD1 agrees at 10 bases. With V trimmed by 0 bases and J by 9 bases, 4 bases remained unmatched. This CDR3 spans 15 amino acids. Per the germline V gene, CDR1 is KGHSH and CDR2 is LQKENI. CDR3 protein: CASSPPGQGKKKLFF. CDR3 DNA sequence: TGTGCCAGCTCACCACCGGGACAGGGGAAAAAAAAACTGTTTTTT. The full variable domain, with the rest looked up from reference TRBV18 and TRBJ1-4, is NAGVMQNPRHLVRRRGQEARLRCSPMKGHSHVYWYRQLPEEGLKFMVYLQKENIIDESGMPKERFSAEFPKEGPSILRIQQVVRGDSAAYFCASSPPGQGKKKLFFGSGTQLSVL.

The table lists this clonotype with a few counts. This rearrangement joins TRBV28 to TRBJ1-5; possibly TRBD1 for D (6 bases). In germline, CDR1 is MDHEN, CDR2 SYDVKM. Trimming removed 3 bases from V and 2 bases from J, with 11 bases in between. The CDR3 runs to 15 residues. CDR3: CASSFAGACNQPQHF. The CDR3 nucleotides read TGTGCCAGCAGTTTCGCGGGGGCGTGCAATCAGCCCCAGCATTTT. The variable domain in full, completed from reference TRBV28 and TRBJ1-5, reads DVKVTQSSRYLVKRTGEKVFLECVQDMDHENMFWYRQDPGLGLRLIYFSYDVKMKEKGDIPEGYSVSREKKERFSLILESASTNQTSMYLCASSFAGACNQPQHFGDGTRLSIL.

Ten or more counts support this clonotype. CDR3 region: CATSDLGQGETQYF. In nucleotides, the CDR3 is TGTGCCACCAGTGATTTGGGACAGGGAGAGACCCAGTACTTC. This chain uses TRBV24-1 with TRBJ2-5, with 8 positions matching TRBD1. The germline CDR1 and CDR2 sequences are KGHDR and SFDVKD. The CDR3 contains 14 residues. The ends lost 0 bases at V and 4 bases at J; junction bases unmatched: 0.

J is TRBJ1-4 and V is TRBV20-1; 9 bases agree with TRBD1. The V gene end was trimmed by 8 bases and the J gene end by 6 bases; junction bases not matched to a gene: 7. The CDR3 totals 13 residues. Germline V gene sequence: CDR1 DFQATT, CDR2 SNEGSKA (reference sequence). Here the CDR3 DNA reads TGCAGTACTCAGACAGGGGGACATGAAAAACTGTTTTTT. It is translated as CSTQTGGHEKLFF.

There are a few counts of this clonotype. This chain links TRBV27 with TRBJ1-2, with D possibly matching TRBD1 (5 bases). V lost 2 bases and J 4 bases, leaving 11 bases between the germline ends. The CDR3 contains 14 residues. The germline CDR1 and CDR2 sequences are MNHEY and SMNVEV (reference sequence). The CDR3 DNA reads as TGTGCCAGCAGTTTAGGGGGGAAAAGCTATGGCTACACCTTC. Translated: CASSLGGKSYGYTF.

The chain carries TRBV2 and TRBJ1-5; possibly TRBD1 for D (5 bases). Trimming took 7 bases from V and 0 from J, leaving 7 bases between them. CDR3 size: 13 residues. Germline V gene data show CDR1 as SNHLY and CDR2 as FYNNEI. Here the CDR3 reads CASNRNSNQPQHF. In DNA, the CDR3 is TGTGCCAGCAACAGGAATAGCAATCAGCCCCAGCATTTT.